This is a list of T cell receptor beta chains from one sample in a study of blood T cell repertoires in COVID-19. The assay was immunoSEQ multiplex PCR, and TCRdb's table has in-frame clones only and misses some. The data show about 50,000 clones, with 85% to 90% seen just once and roughly a quarter held by the top ten. Sample: peripheral blood. Every receptor here comes from a human donor in a cohort sampled during active COVID-19. The CDR3 runs from the conserved cysteine through the conserved F or W. The D gene is left open where the match is weak. The size field is filled for only some rows; it gives once, few, many or a size class.

V	J	D	size	CDR3	DNA
TRBV28	TRBJ1-2	-	-	CASSLFGEGYTF	TGTGCCAGCAGTTTATTCGGGGAAGGCTACACCTTC
TRBV5-4	TRBJ2-7	-	-	CASSPSQGSAYEQYF	TGTGCCAGCAGCCCGTCCCAGGGATCCGCCTACGAGCAGTACTTC
TRBV3-1/TRBV3-2	TRBJ2-5	-	-	CASHLARETQYF	TGTGCCAGCCACCTTGCCCGGGAGACCCAGTACTTC
TRBV4-3	TRBJ2-1	TRBD2	once	CASSQGLAGGEQFF	TGCGCCAGCAGCCAGGGACTAGCGGGAGGTGAGCAGTTCTTC
TRBV7-8	TRBJ1-1	TRBD1	-	CASTRGGTGTEAFF	TGTGCCAGCACGCGAGGCGGGACAGGCACTGAAGCTTTCTTT
TRBV25-1	TRBJ1-6	TRBD1	-	CASSAPGQGQSPLHF	TGTGCCAGCAGTGCCCCGGGACAGGGTCAATCACCCCTCCACTTT
TRBV11-2	TRBJ2-1	TRBD2	-	CASSLVSGRHNEQFF	TGTGCCAGCAGCTTAGTAAGCGGGAGGCACAATGAGCAGTTCTTC
TRBV30	TRBJ2-5	-	-	CAWAAGPQETQYF	TGTGCCTGGGCTGCGGGTCCGCAAGAGACCCAGTACTTC
TRBV6-6	TRBJ2-7	-	-	CASSYGSYYEQYF	TGTGCCAGCAGTTACGGGAGCTACTACGAGCAGTACTTC
TRBV3-1/TRBV3-2	TRBJ2-1	TRBD1	-	CASSKSGTELYNEQFF	TGTGCCAGCAGCAAATCCGGGACAGAATTATACAATGAGCAGTTCTTC
TRBV6-5	TRBJ1-1	-	-	CASGTPGETEAFF	TGTGCCAGCGGCACGCCAGGGGAGACTGAAGCTTTCTTT
TRBV2	TRBJ2-5	TRBD2	-	CASSDLREGTQYF	TGTGCCAGCAGTGATTTACGGGAGGGGACCCAGTACTTC
TRBV2	TRBJ1-1	-	-	CASRAGRLNTEAFF	TGTGCCAGCAGGGCGGGACGGCTGAACACTGAAGCTTTCTTT
TRBV10-3	TRBJ2-4	TRBD2	-	CAISGPTSGGARTKNIQYF	TGTGCCATCAGTGGGCCTACTAGCGGGGGGGCCAGGACCAAAAACATTCAGTACTTC
TRBV10-1	TRBJ2-7	-	-	CASSDFRGPSYEQYF	TGCGCCAGCAGTGACTTCAGGGGACCTTCCTACGAGCAGTACTTC
TRBV5-5	TRBJ2-1	TRBD2	-	CASSPLFVQREGLYNEQFF	TGTGCCAGCAGCCCTTTGTTCGTGCAGCGGGAGGGACTATACAATGAGCAGTTCTTC
TRBV5-6	TRBJ2-5	-	-	CASSGSRPGGQYF	TGTGCCAGCAGTGGATCGCGGCCCGGAGGCCAGTACTTC
TRBV28	TRBJ1-4	-	-	CASSFVLLSRETNEKLFF	TGTGCCAGCAGTTTCGTTTTATTGTCTCGGGAAACTAATGAAAAACTGTTTTTT
TRBV14	TRBJ2-3	-	-	CASSQGGRGSTDTQYF	TGTGCCAGCAGCCAAGGGGGCAGGGGATCAACAGATACGCAGTATTTT
TRBV2	TRBJ2-7	-	-	CAGGGRRTAYEQYF	TGTGCCGGGGGGGGGCGGCGGACCGCCTACGAGCAGTACTTC
TRBV4-3	TRBJ1-6	TRBD1	-	CASSRDRAYNSPLHF	TGCGCCAGCAGCCGAGACAGGGCTTATAATTCACCCCTCCACTTT
TRBV19	TRBJ2-5	-	-	CASSIGVSETQYF	TGTGCCAGTAGTATCGGGGTTTCGGAGACCCAGTACTTC
TRBV30	TRBJ2-3	-	-	CAWSEQGVADTQYF	TGTGCCTGGAGTGAACAGGGAGTGGCAGATACGCAGTATTTT
TRBV30	TRBJ1-1	-	-	CAWSVSVYMNTEAFF	TGTGCCTGGAGTGTAAGCGTATACATGAACACTGAAGCTTTCTTT
TRBV30	TRBJ2-7	-	few	CAWKRGGYEQYF	TGTGCCTGGAAGAGAGGTGGCTACGAGCAGTACTTC
TRBV24-1	TRBJ2-1	-	once	CATSDSRGTYNEQFF	TGTGCCACCAGTGATTCGCGGGGTACCTACAATGAGCAGTTCTTC
TRBV10-3	TRBJ2-6	-	-	CAISGKGANVLTF	TGTGCCATCAGCGGGAAAGGGGCCAACGTCCTGACTTTC
TRBV4-2	TRBJ2-7	-	-	CASSQADRDSSYEQYF	TGTGCCAGCAGCCAAGCCGACCGGGACTCTTCCTACGAGCAGTACTTC
TRBV19	TRBJ1-2	-	-	CASSIGAGDLEGYTF	TGTGCCAGTAGTATAGGGGCGGGGGACCTCGAAGGCTACACCTTC
TRBV3-1/TRBV3-2	TRBJ2-7	TRBD2	-	CASNPSGGDYEQYF	TGTGCCAGCAACCCTAGCGGGGGAGACTACGAGCAGTACTTC
TRBV27	TRBJ2-5	-	-	CASGGAAYQETQYF	TGTGCCAGCGGAGGAGCGGCGTACCAAGAGACCCAGTACTTC
TRBV10-2	TRBJ2-5	-	-	CASSSRTGEAETQYF	TGCGCCAGCAGTTCCAGAACGGGTGAGGCAGAGACCCAGTACTTC
TRBV4-1	TRBJ2-3	TRBD1	-	CASSQEWGWGQGASDTQYF	TGCGCCAGCAGCCAAGAGTGGGGGTGGGGACAGGGGGCTTCAGATACGCAGTATTTT
TRBV10-1	TRBJ2-2	-	-	CASSERSAAGELFF	TGCGCCAGCAGTGAGCGGTCCGCGGCCGGGGAGCTGTTTTTT
TRBV5-1	TRBJ2-3	TRBD2	-	CASSLDSGGVADTQYF	TGCGCCAGCAGCTTGGATAGCGGGGGGGTGGCAGATACGCAGTATTTT
TRBV24-1	TRBJ2-3	-	-	CATSDRVPRADTQYF	TGTGCCACCAGTGATCGGGTCCCGAGGGCAGATACGCAGTATTTT
TRBV7-5	TRBJ1-3	-	-	CARSLDGRGLENTIYF	TGTGCCAGAAGCTTAGACGGCAGGGGGCTAGAAAACACCATATATTTT
TRBV7-9	TRBJ2-1	TRBD2	-	CASSPSGVGNEQFF	TGTGCCAGCAGCCCTAGCGGGGTAGGGAATGAGCAGTTCTTC
TRBV7-2	TRBJ2-2	TRBD2	-	CASIGTSGRMAGELFF	TGTGCCAGCATCGGGACTAGCGGGAGAATGGCCGGGGAGCTGTTTTTT
TRBV11-2	TRBJ1-4	TRBD1	-	CASSADRGANEKLFF	TGTGCCAGCAGCGCCGACAGGGGAGCTAATGAAAAACTGTTTTTT
TRBV6-5	TRBJ2-1	TRBD2	-	CASRSSGTNEQFF	TGTGCCAGCAGGTCTAGCGGGACCAATGAGCAGTTCTTC
TRBV24-1	TRBJ2-1	TRBD1	-	CATSDSGQGPYNEQFF	TGTGCCACCAGTGATTCTGGACAGGGGCCCTACAATGAGCAGTTCTTC
TRBV7-2	TRBJ2-1	-	-	CASSLAPSRYYNEQFF	TGTGCCAGCAGCTTAGCGCCTAGCCGGTACTACAATGAGCAGTTCTTC
TRBV25-1	TRBJ2-3	-	-	CASSPGATDTQYF	TGTGCCAGCAGTCCAGGGGCCACAGATACGCAGTATTTT
TRBV14	TRBJ2-3	TRBD2	-	CASRLAGADTQYF	TGTGCCAGCAGACTAGCGGGAGCGGATACGCAGTATTTT